One sample yielded the 8 T cell receptor beta chains listed below, sequenced in a study of blood T cells in healthy people across ages. For the second PCR, which ran for about 6 to 12 cycles, a sample-barcoded 5' primer and a J-beta primer mix were used. TCRdb used MiXCR to reprocess the 5' RACE reads, holding one entry per CDR3 protein. The sample has over 1.5 million distinct CDR3 sequences; around 50% are singletons. Specimen: blood. These receptors were obtained from a woman between 35 and 50 years old in good health.

The V gene is TRBV19, the J gene TRBJ1-5; D remains ambiguous. This CDR3 is built from 14 residues. V lost 6 bases and J lost 3, with 12 bases in between. From germline, CDR1 is LNHDA and CDR2 SQIVND (reference sequence). CDR3 residues: CASSLFRLNQPQHF. The CDR3, as DNA: TGTGCCAGTAGCCTGTTCCGACTCAATCAGCCCCAGCATTTT.

Notes on this clonotype: The junction differs from germline at one of its ends, possibly a read error. This chain uses TRBV4-1 with TRBJ1-5, with no clear D. CDR1 and CDR2 (germline): MGHRA, YSYEKL. The CDR3 totals 15 residues. In DNA, the CDR3 is TGCGCCAGCAGCCAAGATGACCTTAGCGATCAGCCCCAGCATTTT. This gives the protein CASSQDDLSDQPQHF.

This clonotype turned up a few times. The chain recombines TRBV29-1 with TRBJ2-5; 8 bases map to TRBD1. After removal of 1 base from V and 7 bases from J, the junction contained 11 bases not matched to a gene. Germline V lookup: CDR1 SQVTM, CDR2 ANQGSEA. The CDR3 length is 15 residues. The CDR3 protein is CSVEGGDRGWGTQYF. DNA for the CDR3: TGCAGCGTTGAAGGTGGAGACAGGGGCTGGGGGACCCAGTACTTC. The full variable domain, rest sourced from reference TRBV29-1 and TRBJ2-5, is SAVISQKPSRDICQRGTSLTIQCQVDSQVTMMFWYRQQPGQSLTLIATANQGSEATYESGFVIDKFPISRPNLTFSTLTVSNMSPEDSSIYLCSVEGGDRGWGTQYFGPGTRLLVL.

The chain is built from TRBV6-2 or TRBV6-3 and TRBJ2-1, with D perhaps given as TRBD1 or TRBD2 (5 bases each). Between the trimmed V and J ends, which lost 1 base and 7 bases, there was a span of 14 bases. Germline values: CDR1 MNHEY, CDR2 SVGEGT. This CDR3 spans 15 amino acids. The CDR3 sequence is CASSYWEWGNNEQFF. Here the CDR3 DNA reads TGTGCCAGCAGTTACTGGGAATGGGGGAATAATGAGCAGTTCTTC.

This clonotype was recorded a few times. The chain uses TRBV7-6 and TRBJ2-7, with D perhaps matching TRBD2 (7 bases). Trimming pared 0 bases from V and 5 bases from J, leaving 14 bases between. The CDR3 runs to 15 residues. Germline V gene lookup returns CDR1 SGHVS and CDR2 FNYEAQ. The CDR3 spells CASSLAGGPGNEQYF. CDR3 sequence (DNA): TGTGCCAGCAGCTTAGCGGGGGGGCCGGGAAACGAGCAGTACTTC.

The chain couples TRBV27 to TRBJ2-7; no definite D call. The length of the CDR3 is 14 residues. The V end lost 4 bases, the J end lost 8 bases, and 18 bases lay between the germline ends. The germline CDR1 and CDR2 sequences are MNHEY and SMNVEV (reference sequence). In DNA form, the CDR3 reads TGTGCCAGCAGTTCTCCGAACGGCCTACGGAAGCAGTACTTC. It yields the protein CASSSPNGLRKQYF.

The chain recombines TRBV7-2 with TRBJ2-1, with 11 nucleotides matching TRBD2. V shed 5 bases, J shed 10 bases, and the junction held 22 bases outside the gene matches. The germline gives CDR1 SGHTA, CDR2 FQGNSA. The CDR3 sequence is 19 residues long. CDR3 sequence: CASSEEGTSGSIIHVEQFF. In DNA form, the CDR3 reads TGTGCCAGCAGCGAGGAGGGGACTAGCGGTTCAATTATACATGTCGAGCAGTTCTTC.

This clonotype was counted a few times. CDR3 amino acids: CASSSTRVSKNIQYF. CDR3 coding DNA: TGCGCCAGCAGCTCAACGAGGGTATCCAAAAACATTCAGTACTTC. The chain is built from TRBV4-1 and TRBJ2-4; D is possibly TRBD2 (5 bases). Germline CDR1 MGHRA, CDR2 YSYEKL. The CDR3 extends over 15 amino acids. The V end was cut by 5 bases, the J end by 2 bases, with 13 bases between.